These T cell receptor beta chains were read from a single sample in a study of early T cells in non-severe SARS-CoV-2 infection. Using its own MiXCR run on the 5' RACE reads, TCRdb lists one record per CDR3 protein. The sample yields 87,000 or so distinct CDR3 sequences, more than 9% seen once. Sequences were obtained from whole blood. These TCRs come from an adult who was a healthcare worker with PCR-confirmed SARS-CoV-2 infection or an uninfected control (not recorded which). Each CDR3 is given with its conserved first and last residue. The D gene is left open where the match is weak. Clone size is not always given. Where it is, it says once, few, many or a class for expanded clones.

CDR3 DNA: TGCAGCGTTGGGGGCGTAGGGGCTGGAAACACCATATATTTT
CDR3 protein: CSVGGVGAGNTIYF
CDR3 length: 14
clone size: many
V gene: TRBV29-1
J gene: TRBJ1-3
D gene: NA

CDR3 DNA: TGTGCCAGCAGCTTATCAAAAGGGAATGAAAAACTGTTTTTT
CDR3 protein: CASSLSKGNEKLFF
CDR3 length: 14
clone size: few
V gene: TRBV7-9
J gene: TRBJ1-4
D gene: NA

CDR3 DNA: TGTGCCAGTTCCACTCTAGCGCTGAGCTCCTACGAGCAGTACTTC
CDR3 protein: CASSTLALSSYEQYF
CDR3 length: 15
clone size: NA
V gene: TRBV25-1
J gene: TRBJ2-7
D gene: NA

CDR3 DNA: TGTGCCAGCAGTCAGAACTTTTACACAGATACGCAGTATTTT
CDR3 protein: CASSQNFYTDTQYF
CDR3 length: 14
clone size: many
V gene: TRBV6-1
J gene: TRBJ2-3
D gene: NA

CDR3 DNA: TGTGCCAGCAGTTTTCTGGGCTTACAAGCTTTCTTT
CDR3 protein: CASSFLGLQAFF
CDR3 length: 12
clone size: few
V gene: TRBV27
J gene: TRBJ1-1
D gene: NA

CDR3 DNA: TGCAGTGCTAGAAAAGGGCCCTCCTACGAGCAGTACTTC
CDR3 protein: CSARKGPSYEQYF
CDR3 length: 13
clone size: NA
V gene: TRBV20-1
J gene: TRBJ2-7
D gene: NA

CDR3 DNA: TGTGCCAGCAGCCTTCTTTTCAGCTCCTACAATGAGCAGTTCTTC
CDR3 protein: CASSLLFSSYNEQFF
CDR3 length: 15
clone size: few
V gene: TRBV7-2
J gene: TRBJ2-1
D gene: NA

CDR3 DNA: TGTGCCAGCAGTTGGGTGTCAGCGGACCACCAGACCCAGTACTTC
CDR3 protein: CASSWVSADHQTQYF
CDR3 length: 15
clone size: NA
V gene: TRBV2
J gene: TRBJ2-5
D gene: NA

CDR3 DNA: TGCAGCGTTGAAGTCTCGGTGAACACTGAAGCTTTCTTT
CDR3 protein: CSVEVSVNTEAFF
CDR3 length: 13
clone size: NA
V gene: TRBV29-1
J gene: TRBJ1-1
D gene: NA

CDR3 DNA: TGTGCCAGCAGATATAGGGGGGACACCGGGGAGCTGTTTTTT
CDR3 protein: CASRYRGDTGELFF
CDR3 length: 14
clone size: NA
V gene: TRBV7-9
J gene: TRBJ2-2
D gene: NA

CDR3 DNA: TGTGCCAGCAGCTTAGCAGCGGGGCGTACCACAGATACGCAGTATTTT
CDR3 protein: CASSLAAGRTTDTQYF
CDR3 length: 16
clone size: few
V gene: TRBV7-2
J gene: TRBJ2-3
D gene: TRBD2

CDR3 DNA: TGTGCCAGTAGTATCGGGCTAGCGGGGGGCCCGGCGCAGTATTTT
CDR3 protein: CASSIGLAGGPAQYF
CDR3 length: 15
clone size: NA
V gene: TRBV19
J gene: TRBJ2-3
D gene: TRBD2

CDR3 DNA: TGTGCCAGCAGTTTAGGGTCCAGCGCAGAGCAGTTCTTC
CDR3 protein: CASSLGSSAEQFF
CDR3 length: 13
clone size: many
V gene: TRBV27
J gene: TRBJ2-1
D gene: NA

CDR3 DNA: TGTGCCAGCCTACCGACCCTGAGCTCCTACGAGCAGTACTTC
CDR3 protein: CASLPTLSSYEQYF
CDR3 length: 14
clone size: few
V gene: TRBV7-8
J gene: TRBJ2-7
D gene: NA

CDR3 DNA: TGCAGCGTTGAGGACAGGGCGAAGTATTTT
CDR3 protein: CSVEDRAKYF
CDR3 length: 10
clone size: NA
V gene: TRBV29-1
J gene: TRBJ2-3
D gene: TRBD1

CDR3 DNA: TGTGCCAGCAGTAACACAGGTGGGGGGCTTCTTCAATACGAGCAGTACTTC
CDR3 protein: CASSNTGGGLLQYEQYF
CDR3 length: 17
clone size: few
V gene: TRBV6-6
J gene: TRBJ2-7
D gene: NA